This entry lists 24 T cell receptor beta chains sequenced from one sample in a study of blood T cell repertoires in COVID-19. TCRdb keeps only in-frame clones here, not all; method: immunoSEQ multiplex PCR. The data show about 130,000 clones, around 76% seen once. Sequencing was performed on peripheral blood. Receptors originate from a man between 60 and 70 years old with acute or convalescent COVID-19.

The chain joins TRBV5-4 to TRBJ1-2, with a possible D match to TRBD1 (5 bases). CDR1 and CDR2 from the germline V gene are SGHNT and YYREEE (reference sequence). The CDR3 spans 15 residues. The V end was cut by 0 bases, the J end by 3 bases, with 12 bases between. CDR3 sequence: CASSLERGQDYGYTF. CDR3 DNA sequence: TGTGCCAGCAGCTTGGAAAGGGGTCAGGACTATGGCTACACCTTC.

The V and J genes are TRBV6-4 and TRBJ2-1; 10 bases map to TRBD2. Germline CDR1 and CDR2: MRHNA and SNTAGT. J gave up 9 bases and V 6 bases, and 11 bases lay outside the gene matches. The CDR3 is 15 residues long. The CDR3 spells CASSAVAGGTGEQFF. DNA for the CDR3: TGTGCCAGCAGCGCCGTAGCGGGGGGCACGGGTGAGCAGTTCTTC.

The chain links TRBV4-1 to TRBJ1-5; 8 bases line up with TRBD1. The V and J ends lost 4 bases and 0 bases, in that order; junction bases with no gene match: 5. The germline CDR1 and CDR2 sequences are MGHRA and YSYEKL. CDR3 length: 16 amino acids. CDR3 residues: CASSRGQGTSNQPQHF. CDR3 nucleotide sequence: TGCGCCAGCAGCCGAGGACAGGGTACTAGCAATCAGCCCCAGCATTTT.

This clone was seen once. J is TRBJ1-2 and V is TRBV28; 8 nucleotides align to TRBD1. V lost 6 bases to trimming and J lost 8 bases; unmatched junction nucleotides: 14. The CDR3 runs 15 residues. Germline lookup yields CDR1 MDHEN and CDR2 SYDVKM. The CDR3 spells CASRSLPGGGRGYTF. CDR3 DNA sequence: TGTGCCAGCAGATCTCTTCCAGGGGGCGGACGCGGCTACACCTTC.

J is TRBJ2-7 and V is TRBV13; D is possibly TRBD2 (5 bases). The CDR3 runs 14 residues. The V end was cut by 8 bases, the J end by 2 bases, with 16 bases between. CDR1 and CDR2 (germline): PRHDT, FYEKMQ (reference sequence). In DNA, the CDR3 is TGTGCCAGCGGCCATTCCGGGGAAGCCTACGAGCAGTACTTC. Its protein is CASGHSGEAYEQYF. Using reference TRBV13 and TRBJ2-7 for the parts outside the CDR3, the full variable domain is AAGVIQSPRHLIKEKRETATLKCYPIPRHDTVYWYQQGPGQDPQFLISFYEKMQSDKGSIPDRFSAQQFSDYHSELNMSSLELGDSALYFCASGHSGEAYEQYFGPGTRLTVT.

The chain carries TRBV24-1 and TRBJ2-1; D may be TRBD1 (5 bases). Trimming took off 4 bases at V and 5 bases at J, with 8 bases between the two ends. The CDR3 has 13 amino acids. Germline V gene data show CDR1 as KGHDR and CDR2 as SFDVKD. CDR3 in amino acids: CATSEDTNNEQFF. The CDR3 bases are TGTGCCACCAGTGAGGACACAAACAATGAGCAGTTCTTC.

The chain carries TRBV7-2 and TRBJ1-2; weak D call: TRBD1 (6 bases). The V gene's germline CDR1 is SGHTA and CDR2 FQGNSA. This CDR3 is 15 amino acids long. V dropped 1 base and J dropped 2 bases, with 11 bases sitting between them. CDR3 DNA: TGTGCCAGCAGCTTAGACAGGGTTGGCAACTATGGCTACACCTTC. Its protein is CASSLDRVGNYGYTF.

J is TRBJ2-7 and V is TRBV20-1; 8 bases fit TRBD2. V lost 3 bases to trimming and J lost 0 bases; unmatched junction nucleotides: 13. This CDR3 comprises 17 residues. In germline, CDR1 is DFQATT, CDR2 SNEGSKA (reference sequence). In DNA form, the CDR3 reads TGCAGTGCTAGTAGGAGGGTAGCGGGGCTTACCTCCTACGAGCAGTACTTC. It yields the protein CSASRRVAGLTSYEQYF.

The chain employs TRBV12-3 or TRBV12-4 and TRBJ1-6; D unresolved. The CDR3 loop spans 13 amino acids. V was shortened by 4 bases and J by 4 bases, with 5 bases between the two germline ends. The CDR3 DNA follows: TGTGCCAGCAGTTCACAGTATAATTCACCCCTCCACTTT. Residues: CASSSQYNSPLHF.

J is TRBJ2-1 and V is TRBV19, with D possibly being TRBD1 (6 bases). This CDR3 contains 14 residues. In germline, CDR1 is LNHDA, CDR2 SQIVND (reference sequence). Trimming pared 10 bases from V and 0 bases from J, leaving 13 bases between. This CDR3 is CATRDISSYNEQFF. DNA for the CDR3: TGTGCCACAAGGGACATTAGCTCCTACAATGAGCAGTTCTTC.

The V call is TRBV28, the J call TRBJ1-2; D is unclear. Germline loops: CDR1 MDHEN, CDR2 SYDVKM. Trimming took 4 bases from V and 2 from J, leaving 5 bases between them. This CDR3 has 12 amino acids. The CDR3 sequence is CASSSSNYGYTF. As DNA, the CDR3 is TGTGCCAGCAGTTCGTCCAACTATGGCTACACCTTC.

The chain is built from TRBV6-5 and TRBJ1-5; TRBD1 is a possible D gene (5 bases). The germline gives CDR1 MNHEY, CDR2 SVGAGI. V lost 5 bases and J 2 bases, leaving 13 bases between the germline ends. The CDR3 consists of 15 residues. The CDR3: CASSPGTRGNQPQHF. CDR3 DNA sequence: TGTGCCAGCAGTCCCGGGACTCGCGGCAATCAGCCCCAGCATTTT.

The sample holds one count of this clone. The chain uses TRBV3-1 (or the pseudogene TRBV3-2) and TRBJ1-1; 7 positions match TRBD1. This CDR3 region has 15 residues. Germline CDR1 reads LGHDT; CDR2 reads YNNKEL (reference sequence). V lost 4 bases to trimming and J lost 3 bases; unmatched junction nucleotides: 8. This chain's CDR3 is CASSLGTASYTEAFF. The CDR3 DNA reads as TGTGCCAGCAGCCTTGGGACAGCCTCTTACACTGAAGCTTTCTTT.

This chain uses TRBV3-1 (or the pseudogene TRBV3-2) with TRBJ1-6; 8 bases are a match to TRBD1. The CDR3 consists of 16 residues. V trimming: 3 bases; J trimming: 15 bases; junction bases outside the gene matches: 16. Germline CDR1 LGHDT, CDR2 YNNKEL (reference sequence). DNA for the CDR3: TGTGCCAGCAGCCACGGACAGGGAGGAAGGACCAGAGGCCTCCACTTT. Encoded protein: CASSHGQGGRTRGLHF.

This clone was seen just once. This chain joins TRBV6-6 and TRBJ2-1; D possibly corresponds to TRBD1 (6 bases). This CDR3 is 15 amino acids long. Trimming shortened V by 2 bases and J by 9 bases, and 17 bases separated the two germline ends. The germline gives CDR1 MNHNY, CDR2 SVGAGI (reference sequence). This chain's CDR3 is CASSYQSPGVGEQFF. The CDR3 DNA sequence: TGTGCCAGCAGTTACCAATCTCCAGGGGTCGGTGAGCAGTTCTTC.

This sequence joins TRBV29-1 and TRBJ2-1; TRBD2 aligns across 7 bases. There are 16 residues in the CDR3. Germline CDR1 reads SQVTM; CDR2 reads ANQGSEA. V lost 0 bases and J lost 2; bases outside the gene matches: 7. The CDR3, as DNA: TGCAGCGTTGAAGATCACGGGGGGAAGACCTACAATGAGCAGTTCTTC. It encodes CSVEDHGGKTYNEQFF.

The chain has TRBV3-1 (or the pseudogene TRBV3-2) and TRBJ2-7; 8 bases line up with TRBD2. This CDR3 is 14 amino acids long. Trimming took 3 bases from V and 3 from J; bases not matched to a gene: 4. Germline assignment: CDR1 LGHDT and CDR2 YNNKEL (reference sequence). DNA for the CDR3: TGTGCCAGCAGCCACCGGGGGGGATTCTACGAGCAGTACTTC. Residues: CASSHRGGFYEQYF.

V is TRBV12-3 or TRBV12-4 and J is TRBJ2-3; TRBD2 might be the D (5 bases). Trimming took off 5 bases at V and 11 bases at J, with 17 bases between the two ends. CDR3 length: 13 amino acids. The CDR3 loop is CASSPGSGLGQYF. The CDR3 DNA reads TGTGCCAGCAGTCCCGGGTCCGGACTGGGGCAGTATTTT.

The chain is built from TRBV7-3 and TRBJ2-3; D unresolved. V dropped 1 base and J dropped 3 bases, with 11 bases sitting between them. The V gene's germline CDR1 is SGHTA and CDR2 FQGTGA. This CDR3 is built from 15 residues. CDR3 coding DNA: TGTGCCAGCAGCTTAAATCTGGCTTCGACAGATACGCAGTATTTT. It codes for CASSLNLASTDTQYF.

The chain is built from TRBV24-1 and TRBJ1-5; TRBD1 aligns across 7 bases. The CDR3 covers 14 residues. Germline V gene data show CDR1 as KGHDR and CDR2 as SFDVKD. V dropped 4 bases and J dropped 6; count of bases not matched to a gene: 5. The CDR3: CATSDGTAGQPQHF. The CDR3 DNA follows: TGTGCCACCAGTGACGGGACAGCCGGTCAGCCCCAGCATTTT.

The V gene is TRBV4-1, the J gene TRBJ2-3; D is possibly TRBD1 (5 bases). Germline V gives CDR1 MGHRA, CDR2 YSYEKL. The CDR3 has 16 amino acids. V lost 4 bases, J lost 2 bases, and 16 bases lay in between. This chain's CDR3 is CASSLADSLPTDTQYF. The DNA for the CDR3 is TGCGCCAGCAGCCTTGCCGACAGTTTACCCACAGATACGCAGTATTTT.

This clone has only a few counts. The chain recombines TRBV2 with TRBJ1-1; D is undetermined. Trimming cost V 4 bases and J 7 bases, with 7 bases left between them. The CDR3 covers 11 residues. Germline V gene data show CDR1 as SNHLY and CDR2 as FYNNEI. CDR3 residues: CASSVLNEAFF. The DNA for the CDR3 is TGTGCCAGCAGTGTCCTAAATGAAGCTTTCTTT. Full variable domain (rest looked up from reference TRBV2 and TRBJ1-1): EPEVTQTPSHQVTQMGQEVILRCVPISNHLYFYWYRQILGQKVEFLVSFYNNEISEKSEIFDDQFSVERPDGSNFTLKIRSTKLEDSAMYFCASSVLNEAFFGQGTRLTVV.

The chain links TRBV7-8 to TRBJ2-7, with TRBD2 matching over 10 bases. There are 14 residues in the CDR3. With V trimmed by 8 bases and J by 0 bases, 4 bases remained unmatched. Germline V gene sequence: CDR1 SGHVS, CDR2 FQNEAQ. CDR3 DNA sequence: TGTGCCAGCGCAGGACTAGCGGCCTCCTACGAGCAGTACTTC. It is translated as CASAGLAASYEQYF.

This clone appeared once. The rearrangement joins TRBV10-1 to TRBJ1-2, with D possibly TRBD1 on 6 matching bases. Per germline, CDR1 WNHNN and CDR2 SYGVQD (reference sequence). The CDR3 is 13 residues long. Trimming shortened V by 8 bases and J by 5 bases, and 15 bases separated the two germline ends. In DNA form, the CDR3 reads TGCGCCAGCTCGAACCCCGGACAGTATGGCTACACCTTC. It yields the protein CASSNPGQYGYTF.